This T cell receptor (beta chain) was retrieved from a study of blood T cell repertoires in COVID-19. Overall study: T cells, B-cell-depleted T cells, or PBMCs supplied cDNA or gDNA.

The Seattle patients, enrolled during active infection, were followed longitudinally. Per the original data handling: Nucleated cell number was recorded as an estimate derived from reference gene primer amplification. Profiled with immunoSEQ multiplex PCR; TCRdb holds only in-frame clones, not every one. V, J and clone size derive from that table, while D and trimming were established from the DNA sequence. The data hold approximately 230,000 clones, with roughly 88% observed a single time. Material for sequencing was peripheral blood. This receptor was taken from a woman aged 30 to 39 with COVID-19, enrolled during active disease.

The CDR3 loop reads CATSRDPRADTQYF. The CDR3 DNA follows: TGTGCCACCAGCAGAGATCCCCGGGCAGATACGCAGTATTTT. This rearrangement joins TRBV15 to TRBJ2-3; no clear D. Trimming took off 0 bases at V and 4 bases at J, with 8 bases between the two ends. The CDR3 length is 14 residues. From germline, CDR1 is LNHNV and CDR2 YYDKDF (reference sequence).